What follows describes a single T cell receptor (beta chain). The antigen it recognizes is unknown. No base quality values were provided; no much bigger clone lies one nucleotide off. This specimen's treatment or condition label, interpreted: over 15 received Ad26.COV2.S at low or high dose, single or two shots; about five received placebo; per-sample allocation not given. For vaccine and placebo recipients, repertoires were sequenced using samples collected on day 63 after the first injection. Cohort 1b enrolled about two dozen adults aged 18-55 years at a single site in Boston, USA, between 29 July and 7 August 2020. As a vaccine, Ad26.COV2.S was a replication-incompetent adenovirus type 26 vector that expressed a prefusion-stabilized SARS-CoV-2 spike protein derived from the original Wuhan strain. The data are from a study of Ad26.COV2.S vaccination and SARS-CoV-2 variants (dated by TCRdb to the early 2020s). Background for the entire study: Vaccine-arm donors came from COV1001, a multicentre, randomized, double-blind, placebo-controlled phase I-IIa trial of Ad26.COV2.S in healthy adults. Ad26.COV2.S was administered intramuscularly at 5 x 10^10 or 1 x 10^11 viral particles, either as a single shot or as two shots given 56 days apart. The specificity and breadth of SARS-CoV-2-reactive T cell receptors after Ad26.COV2.S vaccination were assessed by TCRbeta repertoire sequencing. A total of 32 samples were included in the TCR-sequenced set, comprising roughly 19 Ad26.COV2.S vaccine recipients, 5 placebo recipients and 8 SARS-CoV-2 convalescent individuals. Participants in the trial were split at random into five groups of five each, receiving low-dose or high-dose Ad26.COV2.S once or twice, or else placebo on both occasions. Investigators did not know the trial group allocation while performing experiments and assessing outcomes.

Results the study describes overall, beyond this receptor: After vaccination, spike-specific CD8+ and CD4+ T cell responses were reported to show substantial breadth. Non-spike TCR breadth was comparable between vaccine and placebo recipients, consistent with the vaccine containing only spike. According to the authors, total T cell responses may have been underestimated by the TCR breadth and depth analyses. Higher spike-specific TCR breadth was observed in Ad26.COV2.S recipients than in placebo recipients (P = 0.0014). Comparing responses between vaccine doses or regimens was not something the study was powered to do.

The immunoSEQ Assay was the method used to sequence TCRbeta CDR3 regions. After extraction, genomic DNA underwent amplification by bias-controlled multiplex PCR, followed by high-throughput sequencing. Per the authors' processing: To quantify the absolute abundance of every unique TCRbeta CDR3 region, sequences were collapsed and filtered. T cell fraction was estimated by normalization of TCRbeta template counts to usable DNA, with usable DNA being measured through amplification of reference genes present in all nucleated cells. Repertoire TCRs were annotated as SARS-CoV-2-specific by exact matching of V gene, CDR3 amino acid sequence and J gene to a known reactive TCR set. The reference SARS-CoV-2 TCR set was derived from MIRA and filtered for enrichment in COVID-19-positive ImmuneCODE repertoires, a step that removed public or cross-reactive TCRs. Based on the MIRA antigens, annotated TCRs were further analysed at the level of specific ORF or position within ORF. Breadth was defined as annotated unique rearrangements over total unique productive rearrangements; depth was the summed frequency of those rearrangements. Two-sided Wilcoxon rank-sum tests were applied when comparing TCR breadth between groups. The table was pulled from immuneACCESS by TCRdb, which kept in-frame rearrangements only. Such tables lose some clones; where checked, under half of the loss comes from unresolved V genes, and the rest has no known cause. That table is the source of V, J and clone size, and D and trimming were worked out from the DNA. The sample data list hundreds of thousands of clones, and 70% to 90% of these were observed just once. Together, the top ten hold around 11% of the sample.

The germline V gene encodes CDR1 MNHEY and CDR2 SVGEGT. Trimming takes 2 bases from V and 3 bases from J, and the germline ends sit 14 bases apart. Taken from cysteine to phenylalanine, the CDR3 has 16 residues. Just CDR3 DNA is preserved here, 48 bases in frame from base 1. Recombination joined TRBV6-2 or TRBV6-3 with TRBJ2-1; the D gene identity is not certain. The source was peripheral blood, collected in a trial of Ad26.COV2.S vaccine versus placebo. The receptor was derived from a person between 18 and 59 years old who received the Ad26.COV2.S COVID-19 vaccine or a placebo. The DNA sequence follows: TGTGCCAGCAGTTACCCGACATTGGTCCTCTACAATGAGCAGTTCTTC. It translates to CASSYPTLVLYNEQFF.